Presented here are 26 T cell receptor beta chains from one specimen sequenced in a study of early stage breast cancer tumors. Repertoires were generated with immunoSEQ multiplex PCR, while TCRdb's copy carries only in-frame clones and drops some. The repertoire holds 9,300 or so clones, with roughly two thirds as singletons. What was sequenced was normal breast tissue next to the tumor. These receptors came from a person in their 60s with breast cancer.

This chain joins TRBV7-8 and TRBJ2-1; tentatively, D is TRBD2 (6 bases). V lost 5 bases and J 0 bases, leaving 11 bases between the germline ends. CDR1 is SGHVS, CDR2 FQNEAQ, per germline. The length of the CDR3 is 15 residues. DNA for the CDR3: TGTGCCAGCAGCCCCCAGGAGGGCTCCTACAATGAGCAGTTCTTC. It is translated as CASSPQEGSYNEQFF.

This chain uses TRBV5-1 with TRBJ2-5; 13 positions agree with TRBD2. Germline V gene lookup returns CDR1 SGHRS and CDR2 YFSETQ. The CDR3 is made up of 18 amino acids. V lost 3 bases and J lost 2; bases outside the gene matches: 10. The CDR3 bases are TGCGCCAGCAGCTCCCGGGGGGGACTAGCGGGGATACAAGAGACCCAGTACTTC. This sequence encodes CASSSRGGLAGIQETQYF.

The chain combines TRBV11-3 with TRBJ2-3; D not resolved. V lost 3 bases and J 8 bases, leaving 9 bases between the germline ends. Germline CDR1 SGHNT, CDR2 YENEEA. CDR3 length: 12 amino acids. CDR3 coding DNA: TGTGCCAGCAGCTTGGCCGTTGCTACGCAGTATTTT. Protein product: CASSLAVATQYF.

The rearrangement joins TRBV19 to TRBJ1-5; no clear D. Germline CDR1 LNHDA, CDR2 SQIVND (reference sequence). The CDR3 loop spans 15 amino acids. The germline V and J ends were trimmed by 9 bases and 5 bases, with 20 bases remaining between them. The CDR3 sequence: CASLTGSQRDQPQHF. DNA of the CDR3: TGTGCCAGCCTCACGGGCTCTCAGAGGGATCAGCCCCAGCATTTT.

The chain couples TRBV25-1 to TRBJ2-7; the D gene is possibly TRBD1 (6 bases). Germline loops: CDR1 MGHDK, CDR2 SYGVNS. V lost 4 bases and J 1 base, leaving 11 bases between the germline ends. This CDR3 spans 14 amino acids. As DNA, the CDR3 is TGTGCCAGCAGTGTGACAGGACCGTCCTACGAGCAGTACTTC. As protein: CASSVTGPSYEQYF.

This clone was counted a few times. The chain uses TRBV11-3 and TRBJ2-5, with 7 bases identical to TRBD1. The germline gives CDR1 SGHNT, CDR2 YENEEA. The length of the CDR3 is 16 residues. The V segment lost 1 base and the J segment 2 bases; nucleotides outside the gene matches: 7. Written as DNA, the CDR3 is TGTGCCAGCAGCTTAGGGGGGACAGTTCCTCAAGAGACCCAGTACTTC. This translates into CASSLGGTVPQETQYF.

The chain recombines TRBV15 with TRBJ1-2, with D perhaps matching TRBD1 (5 bases). CDR3 size: 15 residues. The germline gives CDR1 LNHNV, CDR2 YYDKDF (reference sequence). Trimming took off 0 bases at V and 8 bases at J, with 16 bases between the two ends. CDR3 sequence (DNA): TGTGCCACCAGCAGAGATGGGGGGAATAATAACGGCTACACCTTC. Protein sequence: CATSRDGGNNNGYTF.

This clone is medium-sized. The rearrangement links TRBV4-3 to TRBJ2-1; TRBD2 matches 7 bases. Germline V gene lookup returns CDR1 LGHNA and CDR2 YSLEER. The CDR3 spans 16 residues. V lost 1 base to trimming and J lost 5 bases; unmatched junction nucleotides: 8. The DNA of the CDR3 is TGCGCCAGCAGCCAAGTGGGCCTAGCGGACCACAATGAGCAGTTCTTC. The encoded protein is CASSQVGLADHNEQFF.

CDR3 coding DNA: TGCGCCAGCAGCCAAGAAGCAGGACTAGCGTCTGAGCAGTTCTTC. This encodes CASSQEAGLASEQFF. The V gene is TRBV4-3, the J gene TRBJ2-1, with 9 bases identical to TRBD2. CDR3 length equals 15 residues. CDR1 is LGHNA and CDR2 is YSLEER in the germline V gene. V was clipped by 0 bases and J by 9 bases; unmatched bases: 6.

The rearrangement links TRBV23-1 to TRBJ2-3; possible D gene TRBD1, 5 bases. TRBV23-1 falls under the ORF class, with uncertain function. This CDR3 has 19 residues. V dropped 6 bases and J dropped 1 base, with 26 bases sitting between them. CDR3 nucleotide sequence: TGCGCCAGCAGCCCCAGACGGACACACATGACTCCTCGCACAGATACGCAGTATTTT. Protein product: CASSPRRTHMTPRTDTQYF.

V usage is TRBV4-3 and J usage is TRBJ2-7; maybe TRBD1 (5 bases). Trimming left V 4 bases short and J 1 base short, with 14 bases between. Germline-derived CDR1 and CDR2 are LGHNA and YSLEER. The CDR3 contains 15 residues. The CDR3 sequence is CASSPRQGSSYEQYF. The CDR3 nucleotides read TGCGCCAGCAGCCCCCGGCAGGGAAGTTCCTACGAGCAGTACTTC.

The genes are TRBV30 and TRBJ2-7; 11 bases map to TRBD2. With V trimmed by 6 bases and J by 3 bases, 4 bases remained unmatched. Germline CDR1 reads GTSNPN; CDR2 reads SVGIG (reference sequence). The CDR3 has 13 amino acids. The CDR3 DNA reads as TGTGCCTGCAATGGACTAGCGGGCTACGAGCAGTACTTC. It translates to CACNGLAGYEQYF.

The chain uses TRBV7-2 and TRBJ2-5, with D possibly TRBD2 on 6 matching bases. In germline, CDR1 is SGHTA, CDR2 FQGNSA. Trimming cost V 4 bases and J 5 bases, with 23 bases left between them. CDR3 length equals 17 residues. The DNA of the CDR3 is TGTGCCAGCAGCTCCCCCCGGGGGAGAGCTCTAGGGGAGACCCAGTACTTC. This translates into CASSSPRGRALGETQYF.

This rearrangement joins TRBV9 to TRBJ2-3; TRBD1 agrees at 7 bases. The CDR3 covers 15 residues. The V gene's germline CDR1 is SGDLS and CDR2 YYNGEE. J lost 6 bases, V lost 0 bases, and 7 bases had no gene match. In DNA form, the CDR3 reads TGTGCCAGCAGCGTAGAGTACAGGGGAGTGGATACGCAGTATTTT. This translates into CASSVEYRGVDTQYF.

This clone turned up a few times. The genes are TRBV7-2 and TRBJ2-3; D unclear. With 5 bases removed from V and 0 bases from J, the gap between germline ends came to 9 bases. This CDR3 has 14 residues. Per germline, CDR1 SGHTA and CDR2 FQGNSA. The CDR3 nucleotides read TGTGCCAGCAGCACAACGACTAGCACAGATACGCAGTATTTT. This codes for CASSTTTSTDTQYF.

This clone showed up just a few times. This chain links TRBV19 with TRBJ2-7; 7 nucleotides match TRBD1. The germline gives CDR1 LNHDA, CDR2 SQIVND (reference sequence). The CDR3 consists of 13 residues. With V trimmed by 5 bases and J by 6 bases, 7 bases remained unmatched. DNA of the CDR3: TGTGCCAGTAGTGAAACAGGGGTGGCCGAGCAGTACTTC. Its translation is CASSETGVAEQYF.

This chain uses TRBV5-1 with TRBJ2-2; 7 positions agree with TRBD1. With 4 bases clipped from V and 5 bases from J, the junction kept 11 bases outside the gene matches. In germline, CDR1 is SGHRS, CDR2 YFSETQ. The CDR3 totals 16 residues. CDR3 nucleotide sequence: TGCGCCAGCAGCACCGGGACAGACACTAAAACCGGGGAGCTGTTTTTT. Amino acids: CASSTGTDTKTGELFF. The full variable domain, completed using reference TRBV5-1 and TRBJ2-2, is KAGVTQTPRYLIKTRGQQVTLSCSPISGHRSVSWYQQTPGQGLQFLFEYFSETQRNKGNFPGRFSGRQFSNSRSEMNVSTLELGDSALYLCASSTGTDTKTGELFFGEGSRLTVL.

This chain links TRBV29-1 with TRBJ1-2; 8 bases match TRBD1. Germline V gene data show CDR1 as SQVTM and CDR2 as ANQGSEA. The CDR3 loop spans 10 amino acids. The V segment lost 7 bases and the J segment 8 bases; nucleotides outside the gene matches: 3. The CDR3 is CSATGAGYTF. CDR3 nucleotide sequence: TGCAGCGCGACAGGGGCCGGCTACACCTTC.

This chain connects TRBV6-5 to TRBJ2-5; 7 positions match TRBD1. This CDR3 has 15 amino acids. After removal of 0 bases from V and 4 bases from J, the junction contained 5 bases not matched to a gene. CDR1 and CDR2 (germline): MNHEY, SVGAGI. CDR3 protein: CASSYSKGAGETQYF. In DNA, the CDR3 is TGTGCCAGCAGTTACTCGAAGGGGGCGGGAGAGACCCAGTACTTC.

There are a few counts of this clone. The rearrangement uses TRBV7-2 and TRBJ2-7, with D possibly matching TRBD1 (5 bases). V was pared by 6 bases and J by 0 bases, with 9 bases between. CDR1 and CDR2 from the germline V gene are SGHTA and FQGNSA. The CDR3 consists of 13 residues. DNA for the CDR3: TGTGCCAGCAGTGTAGGGGTCTCCTACGAGCAGTACTTC. Its protein product is CASSVGVSYEQYF.

This clone was observed a few times. The chain has TRBV7-3 and TRBJ2-7; 10 positions match TRBD2. The germline V gene encodes CDR1 SGHTA and CDR2 FQGTGA. V lost 0 bases, J lost 7 bases, and 9 bases stayed unmatched. This CDR3 comprises 16 residues. Here the CDR3 reads CASSLTEAGGPDEQYF. DNA for the CDR3: TGTGCCAGCAGCTTAACCGAAGCGGGAGGGCCGGATGAGCAGTACTTC.

The V gene is TRBV15, the J gene TRBJ2-5, with 9 nucleotides matching TRBD2. This CDR3 is built from 17 residues. Trimming removed 2 bases from V and 5 bases from J; junction bases left unmatched: 12. CDR1 and CDR2 from the germline V gene are LNHNV and YYDKDF (reference sequence). CDR3 DNA: TGTGCCACCAGCAGAAGAAGTGGTAGCGGGAGCCTGGAGACCCAGTACTTC. Translated, it gives CATSRRSGSGSLETQYF.

This chain links TRBV11-2 with TRBJ1-2, with D hard to call. The germline V gene has CDR1 SGHAT and CDR2 FQNNGV. This CDR3 spans 16 amino acids. V lost 5 bases to trimming and J lost 2 bases, with 18 bases between them. As DNA, the CDR3 is TGTGCCAGCAGCCCGGGGTCATGGCAAGCGAACTATGGCTACACCTTC. Translation: CASSPGSWQANYGYTF.

The chain couples TRBV9 to TRBJ2-4; perhaps TRBD2 as D (7 bases). Trimming took off 2 bases at V and 0 bases at J, with 15 bases between the two ends. CDR1 and CDR2 from the germline V gene are SGDLS and YYNGEE. The CDR3 runs 17 residues. CDR3: CASSVGGGSLAKNIQYF. The DNA of the CDR3 is TGTGCCAGCAGCGTGGGAGGGGGATCACTAGCCAAAAACATTCAGTACTTC.

The chain recombines TRBV10-3 with TRBJ2-1, with a tentative D call TRBD2 (6 bases). V lost 5 bases, J lost 8 bases, and 19 bases lay in between. The CDR3 totals 15 residues. CDR1 is ENHRY, CDR2 SYGVKD, per germline. CDR3 in DNA: TGTGCCATCAGTACCCCCGGGAGTTTGGATGATGAGCAGTTCTTC. Translating it yields CAISTPGSLDDEQFF.

The rearrangement uses TRBV25-1 and TRBJ2-2; D is unclear. CDR1 is MGHDK, CDR2 SYGVNS, per germline. Between the trimmed V and J ends, which lost 2 bases and 3 bases, there was a span of 16 bases. The CDR3 runs 17 residues. Here the CDR3 reads CASSEGFWPLDTGELFF. CDR3 sequence (DNA): TGTGCCAGCAGTGAAGGTTTTTGGCCTCTCGACACCGGGGAGCTGTTTTTT.